The T cell receptor beta chain under discussion was sequenced for a study of vaccination and CD4 T cells after COVID-19. Study details: Median time from second vaccine dose to sampling was 72 days (14 to 241).

Treatment described: roughly 10-day PBMC culture with coronavirus spike peptide pools or control peptides (ViraFEST assay). Findings of the study overall: Median SARS-CoV-2-reactive clonotype numbers went from 21 to 38; this increase was not significant.

This clonotype was counted only a few times. What it binds is unknown. Sequenced with the Oncomine TCR Beta short-read assay was DNA taken from cultured CD4+ T cells. Scientists extracted genomic DNA from CD4+ T cells grown in culture. TCRdb passed the PCR reads through MiXCR, listing each CDR3 protein once. Of some 26,000 distinct CDR3 sequences in the sample, about 61% were seen once. Germline V gene data show CDR1 as SGHTA and CDR2 as FQGNSA. This CDR3 contains 19 residues. The V gene end was trimmed by 4 bases and the J gene end by 2 bases; junction bases not matched to a gene: 15. The gene calls are TRBV7-2 and TRBJ2-5, with 11 bases lining up with TRBD2. Source: CD4+ T cells from blood, cultured in vitro, taken after SARS-CoV-2 vaccination. The source of this sequence is a human donor who received a COVID-19 vaccine. This CDR3 reads CASSSGTSGGASQQETQYF. CDR3 bases: TGTGCCAGCAGCTCCGGAACTAGCGGGGGCGCAAGCCAACAAGAGACCCAGTACTTC.